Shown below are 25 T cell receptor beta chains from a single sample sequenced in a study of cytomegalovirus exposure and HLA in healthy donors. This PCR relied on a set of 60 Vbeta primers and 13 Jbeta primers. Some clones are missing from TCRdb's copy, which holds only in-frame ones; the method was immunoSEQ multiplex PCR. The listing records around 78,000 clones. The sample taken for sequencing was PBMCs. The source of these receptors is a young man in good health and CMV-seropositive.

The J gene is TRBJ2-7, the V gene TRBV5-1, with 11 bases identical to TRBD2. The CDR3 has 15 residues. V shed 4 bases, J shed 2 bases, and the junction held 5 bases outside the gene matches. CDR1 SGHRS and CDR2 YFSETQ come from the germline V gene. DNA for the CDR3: TGCGCCAGCAGCCCGGGACTAGCGGTGACCTACGAGCAGTACTTC. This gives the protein CASSPGLAVTYEQYF.

The CDR3 is CASSPDRDEKLFF. The CDR3 DNA follows: TGTGCCAGCAGCCCCGACAGGGATGAAAAACTGTTTTTT. The chain carries TRBV11-1 and TRBJ1-4, with 7 positions matching TRBD1. V lost 5 bases to trimming and J lost 6 bases; unmatched junction nucleotides: 3. Germline lookup yields CDR1 SGHAT and CDR2 FQDESV (reference sequence). The CDR3 consists of 13 residues.

The CDR3 bases are TGTGCCAGCAGCCCACCGGTAGCTGGGGCCAACGTCCTGACTTTC. It translates to CASSPPVAGANVLTF. The chain carries TRBV7-9 and TRBJ2-6; no clear D. Trimming cost V 5 bases and J 2 bases, with 10 bases left between them. CDR1 is SEHNR, CDR2 FQNEAQ, per germline (reference sequence). The CDR3 totals 15 residues.

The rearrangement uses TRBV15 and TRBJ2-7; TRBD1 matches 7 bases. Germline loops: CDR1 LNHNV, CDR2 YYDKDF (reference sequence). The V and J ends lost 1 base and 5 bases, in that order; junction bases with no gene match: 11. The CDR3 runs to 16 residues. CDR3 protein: CATSRGAKGASHEQYF. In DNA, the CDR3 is TGTGCCACCAGCAGAGGGGCGAAGGGGGCGAGCCACGAGCAGTACTTC.

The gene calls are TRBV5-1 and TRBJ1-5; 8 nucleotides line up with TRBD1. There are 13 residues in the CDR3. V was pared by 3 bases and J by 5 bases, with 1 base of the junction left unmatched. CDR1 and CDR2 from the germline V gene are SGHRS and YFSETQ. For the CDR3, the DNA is TGCGCCAGCAGCTCGGACAGGGATCAGCCCCAGCATTTT. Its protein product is CASSSDRDQPQHF.

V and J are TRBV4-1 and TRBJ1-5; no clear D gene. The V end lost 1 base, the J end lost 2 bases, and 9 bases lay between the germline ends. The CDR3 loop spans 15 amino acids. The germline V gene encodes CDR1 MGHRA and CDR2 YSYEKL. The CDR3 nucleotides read TGCGCCAGCAGCCAAGGCAGGCAGGGCAATCAGCCCCAGCATTTT. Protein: CASSQGRQGNQPQHF.

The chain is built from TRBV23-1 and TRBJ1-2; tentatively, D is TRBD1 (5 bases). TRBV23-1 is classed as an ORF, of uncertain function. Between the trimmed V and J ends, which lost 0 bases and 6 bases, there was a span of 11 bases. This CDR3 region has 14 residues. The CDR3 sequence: CASSQSAGQDGYTF. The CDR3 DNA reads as TGCGCCAGCAGTCAATCTGCAGGGCAGGATGGCTACACCTTC.

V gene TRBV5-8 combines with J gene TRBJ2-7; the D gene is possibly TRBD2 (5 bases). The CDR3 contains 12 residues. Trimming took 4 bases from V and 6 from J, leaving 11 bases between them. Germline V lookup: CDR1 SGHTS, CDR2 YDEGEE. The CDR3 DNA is TGTGCCAGCAGCGGAACGGGGATCGAGCAGTACTTC. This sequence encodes CASSGTGIEQYF. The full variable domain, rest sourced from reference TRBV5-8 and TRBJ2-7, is EAGVTQSPTHLIKTRGQQATLRCSPISGHTSVYWYQQALGLGLQFLLWYDEGEERNRGNFPPRFSGRQFPNYSSELNVNALELEDSALYLCASSGTGIEQYFGPGTRLTVT.

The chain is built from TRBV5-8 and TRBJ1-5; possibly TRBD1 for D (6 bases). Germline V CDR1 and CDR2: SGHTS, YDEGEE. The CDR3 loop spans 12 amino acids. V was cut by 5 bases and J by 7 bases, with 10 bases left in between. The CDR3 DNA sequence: TGTGCCAGCAGTTCGGACAGCCAGCCCCAGCATTTT. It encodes CASSSDSQPQHF.

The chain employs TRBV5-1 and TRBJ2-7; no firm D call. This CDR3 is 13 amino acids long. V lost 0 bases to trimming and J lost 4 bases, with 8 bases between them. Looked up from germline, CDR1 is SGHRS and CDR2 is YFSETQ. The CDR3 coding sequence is TGCGCCAGCAGCTTGGCTCTGCGTTACGAGCAGTACTTC. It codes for CASSLALRYEQYF.

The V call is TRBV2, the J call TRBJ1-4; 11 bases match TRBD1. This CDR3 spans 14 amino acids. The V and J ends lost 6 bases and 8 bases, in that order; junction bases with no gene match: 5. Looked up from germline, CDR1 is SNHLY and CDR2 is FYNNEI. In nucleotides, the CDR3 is TGTGCCAGCAGAAGGACAGGGGGCGCGGAAAAACTGTTTTTT. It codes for CASRRTGGAEKLFF. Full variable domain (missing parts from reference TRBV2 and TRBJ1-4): EPEVTQTPSHQVTQMGQEVILRCVPISNHLYFYWYRQILGQKVEFLVSFYNNEISEKSEIFDDQFSVERPDGSNFTLKIRSTKLEDSAMYFCASRRTGGAEKLFFGSGTQLSVL.

The CDR3 here is CATLQGAGNNQPQHF. CDR3 nucleotide sequence: TGTGCCACCTTACAGGGGGCGGGAAACAATCAGCCCCAGCATTTT. The chain recombines TRBV19 with TRBJ1-5; TRBD1 agrees at 9 bases. The germline CDR1 and CDR2 sequences are LNHDA and SQIVND (reference sequence). This CDR3 is built from 15 residues. With 10 bases clipped from V and 3 bases from J, the junction kept 10 bases outside the gene matches. The whole variable domain, remainder taken from reference TRBV19 and TRBJ1-5, is DGGITQSPKYLFRKEGQNVTLSCEQNLNHDAMYWYRQDPGQGLRLIYYSQIVNDFQKGDIAEGYSVSREKKESFPLTVTSAQKNPTAFYLCATLQGAGNNQPQHFGDGTRLSIL.

In DNA form, the CDR3 reads TGTGCCAGCAGTCGCTGGACAGGCGACACGGTGGTGGAGACCCAGTACTTC. This gives the protein CASSRWTGDTVVETQYF. The chain employs TRBV28 and TRBJ2-5; 7 bases agree with TRBD1. Per germline, CDR1 MDHEN and CDR2 SYDVKM. The ends lost 5 bases at V and 5 bases at J; junction bases unmatched: 17. The length of the CDR3 is 17 residues. Based on the CDR3 plus reference TRBV28 and TRBJ2-5, the full variable domain is DVKVTQSSRYLVKRTGEKVFLECVQDMDHENMFWYRQDPGLGLRLIYFSYDVKMKEKGDIPEGYSVSREKKERFSLILESASTNQTSMYLCASSRWTGDTVVETQYFGPGTRLLVL.

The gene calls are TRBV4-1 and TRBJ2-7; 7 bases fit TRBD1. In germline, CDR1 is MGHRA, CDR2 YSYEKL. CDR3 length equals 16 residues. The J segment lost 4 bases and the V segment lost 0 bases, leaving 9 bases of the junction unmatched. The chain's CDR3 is CASSQEGLGGGYEQYF. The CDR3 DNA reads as TGCGCCAGCAGCCAAGAGGGGCTAGGGGGCGGGTACGAGCAGTACTTC.

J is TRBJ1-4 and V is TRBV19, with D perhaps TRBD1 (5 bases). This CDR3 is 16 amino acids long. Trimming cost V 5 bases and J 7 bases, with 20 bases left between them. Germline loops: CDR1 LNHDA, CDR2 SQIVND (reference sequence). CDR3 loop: CASSQVRSRAIEKLFF. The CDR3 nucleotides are TGTGCCAGTAGTCAGGTCCGATCCAGGGCAATTGAAAAACTGTTTTTT.

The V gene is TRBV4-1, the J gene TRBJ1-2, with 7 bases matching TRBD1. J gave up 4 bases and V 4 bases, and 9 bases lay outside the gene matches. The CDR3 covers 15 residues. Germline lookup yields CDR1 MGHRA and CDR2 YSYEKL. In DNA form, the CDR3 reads TGCGCCAGCAGCCTACCGGGACAGCCTTTCTATGGCTACACCTTC. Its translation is CASSLPGQPFYGYTF.

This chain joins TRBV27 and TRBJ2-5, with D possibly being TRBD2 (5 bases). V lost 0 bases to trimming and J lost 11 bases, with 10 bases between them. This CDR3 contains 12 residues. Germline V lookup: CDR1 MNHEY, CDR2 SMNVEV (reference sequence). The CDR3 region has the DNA TGTGCCAGCAGTTTATCCGGGGTGGAGCAGTACTTC. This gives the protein CASSLSGVEQYF.

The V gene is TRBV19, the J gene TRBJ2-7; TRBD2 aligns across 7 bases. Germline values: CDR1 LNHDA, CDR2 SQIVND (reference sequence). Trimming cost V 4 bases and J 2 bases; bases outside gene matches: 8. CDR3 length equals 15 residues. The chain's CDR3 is CASSTGLAVTYEQYF. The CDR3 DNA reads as TGTGCCAGTAGTACGGGCCTAGCGGTAACCTACGAGCAGTACTTC.

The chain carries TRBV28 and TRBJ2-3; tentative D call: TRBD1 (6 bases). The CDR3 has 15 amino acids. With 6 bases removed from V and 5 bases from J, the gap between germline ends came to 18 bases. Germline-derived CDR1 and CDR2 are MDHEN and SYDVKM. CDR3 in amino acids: CASSRRLRGQDTQYF. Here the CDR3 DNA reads TGTGCCAGCAGCCGCCGTCTTAGGGGACAAGATACGCAGTATTTT.

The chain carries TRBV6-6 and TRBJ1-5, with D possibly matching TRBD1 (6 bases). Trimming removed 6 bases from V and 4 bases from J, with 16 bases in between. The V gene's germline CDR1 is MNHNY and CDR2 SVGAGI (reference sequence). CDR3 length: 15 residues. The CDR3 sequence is CASSSLEGVNQPQHF. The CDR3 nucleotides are TGTGCCAGCAGCTCCCTCGAGGGGGTGAATCAGCCCCAGCATTTT.

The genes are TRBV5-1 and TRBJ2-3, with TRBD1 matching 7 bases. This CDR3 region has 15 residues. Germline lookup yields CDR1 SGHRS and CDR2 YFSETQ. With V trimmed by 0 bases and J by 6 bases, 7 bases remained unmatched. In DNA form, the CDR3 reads TGCGCCAGCAGCTTGGAAGGCAGGGGGACGGATACGCAGTATTTT. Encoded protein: CASSLEGRGTDTQYF.

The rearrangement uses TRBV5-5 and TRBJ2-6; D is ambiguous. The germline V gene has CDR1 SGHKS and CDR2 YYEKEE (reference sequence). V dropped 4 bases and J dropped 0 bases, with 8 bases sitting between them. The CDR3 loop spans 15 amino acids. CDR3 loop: CASSPLYSGANVLTF. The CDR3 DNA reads TGTGCCAGCAGCCCCCTCTACTCTGGGGCCAACGTCCTGACTTTC.

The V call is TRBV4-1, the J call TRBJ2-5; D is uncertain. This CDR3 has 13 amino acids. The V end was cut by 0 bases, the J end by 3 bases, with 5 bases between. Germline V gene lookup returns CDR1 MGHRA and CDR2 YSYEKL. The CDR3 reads CASSQDGEETQYF. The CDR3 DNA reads TGCGCCAGCAGCCAAGATGGAGAAGAGACCCAGTACTTC.

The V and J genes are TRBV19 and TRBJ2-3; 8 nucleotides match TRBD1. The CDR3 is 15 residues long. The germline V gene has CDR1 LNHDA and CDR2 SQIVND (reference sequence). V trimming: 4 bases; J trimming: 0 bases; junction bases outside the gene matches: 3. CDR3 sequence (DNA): TGTGCCAGTAGTACCCGACAGGGGAGCACAGATACGCAGTATTTT. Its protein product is CASSTRQGSTDTQYF.

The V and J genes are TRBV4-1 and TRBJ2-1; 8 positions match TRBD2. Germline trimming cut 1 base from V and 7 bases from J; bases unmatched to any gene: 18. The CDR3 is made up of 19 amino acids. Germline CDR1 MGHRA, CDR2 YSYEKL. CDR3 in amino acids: CASSQAGAGEGPRGNEQFF. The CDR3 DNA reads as TGCGCCAGCAGCCAAGCCGGAGCGGGAGAGGGGCCCCGAGGAAATGAGCAGTTCTTC.